The rows below give T cell receptor beta chains drawn from one sample of a study of blood T cell repertoires in COVID-19. Some clones are missing from TCRdb's copy, which holds only in-frame ones; the method was immunoSEQ multiplex PCR. The repertoire holds 55,000 to 75,000 clones, with around 86% as singletons. Sequencing was done on a sample of peripheral blood. The source of these receptors is a human donor with active COVID-19. The donor label of this sample is uncertain. Each CDR3 is given with its conserved first and last residue. Fields, in order: V gene, J gene, clone size, D gene, CDR3 protein, CDR3 DNA. A D gene is named only where the DNA matches it firmly. Where a row states a size, it is once, few, many or the class of an expanded clone; other rows omit it.

TRBV13	TRBJ2-5	once	NA	CASSAQGKGGETQYF	TGTGCCAGCAGCGCACAGGGGAAAGGGGGGGAGACCCAGTACTTC
TRBV15	TRBJ2-7	NA	TRBD2	CATSIGTSGEQYF	TGTGCCACCAGCATTGGGACTAGCGGCGAGCAGTACTTC
TRBV6-5	TRBJ2-2	NA	NA	CASTPSWGVDGELFF	TGTGCCAGCACTCCATCATGGGGGGTTGACGGGGAGCTGTTTTTT
TRBV27	TRBJ1-5	NA	TRBD1	CASRRTGAANQPQHF	TGTGCCAGCAGGAGGACAGGGGCTGCCAATCAGCCCCAGCATTTT
TRBV7-2	TRBJ2-7	NA	NA	CASSLSGGPRHF	TGTGCCAGCAGCTTATCTGGGGGCCCCCGCCACTTC
TRBV3-1/TRBV3-2	TRBJ2-7	NA	NA	CASSPGVTGFYEQYF	TGTGCCAGCAGCCCGGGGGTGACCGGGTTCTACGAGCAGTACTTC
TRBV7-3	TRBJ2-7	NA	TRBD2	CASSFGLAGGHEQYF	TGTGCCAGCAGCTTCGGACTAGCGGGAGGCCACGAGCAGTACTTC
TRBV18	TRBJ1-2	NA	NA	CASSVDRAYGYTF	TGTGCCAGCTCGGTGGACAGAGCCTATGGCTACACCTTC
TRBV6-1	TRBJ1-1	NA	NA	CASSDLGARENTEAFF	TGTGCCAGCAGTGATTTAGGGGCAAGAGAGAACACTGAAGCTTTCTTT
TRBV5-1	TRBJ1-1	once	TRBD1	CASSPGTGVSDTEAFF	TGCGCCAGCAGCCCCGGGACAGGGGTGTCGGACACTGAAGCTTTCTTT
TRBV21-1	TRBJ1-1	NA	NA	CASSNGTANTEAFF	TGTGCCAGCAGCAACGGGACAGCGAACACTGAAGCTTTCTTT
TRBV25-1	TRBJ2-6	NA	NA	CASSDLQGSGANVLTF	TGTGCCAGCAGTGATCTCCAGGGTTCTGGGGCCAACGTCCTGACTTTC
TRBV9	TRBJ1-5	few	NA	CASSQGQGHSNQPQHF	TGTGCCAGCAGCCAGGGGCAGGGCCATAGCAATCAGCCCCAGCATTTT
TRBV28	TRBJ1-2	NA	NA	CASSSTGSTFNYGYTF	TGTGCCAGCAGTTCGACAGGTAGTACGTTCAACTATGGCTACACCTTC
TRBV7-9	TRBJ2-5	NA	NA	CASSWGDGEPPETQYF	TGTGCCAGCAGCTGGGGGGATGGAGAGCCACCAGAGACCCAGTACTTC
TRBV5-1	TRBJ2-1	once	TRBD2	CASSLGSSGSNEQFF	TGCGCCAGCAGCTTGGGGTCTAGCGGGAGCAATGAGCAGTTCTTC
TRBV7-8	TRBJ2-6	NA	NA	CASSWLSGANVLTF	TGTGCCAGCAGCTGGCTCTCTGGGGCCAACGTCCTGACTTTC
TRBV3-1/TRBV3-2	TRBJ2-3	NA	TRBD2	CASSQTLGSGGTDTQYF	TGTGCCAGCAGCCAGACCCTAGGGAGCGGGGGAACAGATACGCAGTATTTT
TRBV15	TRBJ2-5	once	NA	CATSGRHGETQYF	TGTGCCACTAGCGGAAGGCACGGGGAGACCCAGTACTTC
TRBV5-1	TRBJ2-1	NA	NA	CASSFGRERYNEQFF	TGCGCCAGCAGCTTCGGACGGGAAAGGTACAATGAGCAGTTCTTC
TRBV24-1	TRBJ2-2	NA	NA	CATSDPNPGRRGLFF	TGTGCCACCAGTGACCCAAATCCGGGACGGCGGGGGCTGTTTTTT
TRBV5-1	TRBJ2-1	NA	TRBD1	CASSQQGLHNEQFF	TGCGCCAGCAGCCAACAGGGGCTCCACAATGAGCAGTTCTTC
TRBV5-4	TRBJ2-3	NA	TRBD2	CASSLTGTRTGDTQYF	TGTGCCAGCAGCTTGACCGGGACTAGGACGGGAGATACGCAGTATTTT
TRBV15	TRBJ1-5	NA	NA	CATSRDRGQPQHF	TGTGCCACCAGCAGAGATCGAGGCCAGCCCCAGCATTTT
TRBV19	TRBJ1-5	once	TRBD1	CASSPTRQGIWQPQHF	TGTGCCAGTAGTCCGACAAGACAGGGAATTTGGCAGCCCCAGCATTTT
TRBV5-6	TRBJ1-1	NA	NA	CASSFAGNTEAFF	TGTGCCAGCAGCTTTGCCGGGAACACTGAAGCTTTCTTT
TRBV7-3	TRBJ2-5	NA	NA	CASSFDRQETQYF	TGTGCCAGCAGCTTTGACAGACAAGAGACCCAGTACTTC
TRBV5-6	TRBJ1-4	NA	NA	CASSLARGPSTEKLFF	TGTGCCAGCAGCTTGGCCCGCGGGCCTTCTACGGAAAAACTGTTTTTT
TRBV7-2	TRBJ1-5	once	NA	CASSPTTGPYSNQPQHF	TGTGCCAGCAGCCCCACGACAGGACCTTATAGCAATCAGCCCCAGCATTTT
TRBV28	TRBJ2-7	NA	NA	CASGARGASLKYEQYF	TGTGCCAGCGGGGCCAGGGGGGCCTCCCTCAAATACGAGCAGTACTTC
TRBV9	TRBJ2-7	NA	TRBD1	CASSVEQGPLEQYF	TGTGCCAGCAGCGTAGAACAGGGGCCCCTCGAGCAGTACTTC
TRBV4-1	TRBJ2-1	NA	TRBD2	CASSPSERGGNEQFF	TGCGCCAGCAGCCCTAGCGAGCGGGGGGGCAATGAGCAGTTCTTC
TRBV6-5	TRBJ1-2	NA	NA	CASSYLLTGTNGYTF	TGTGCCAGCAGTTACCTTCTGACAGGCACGAATGGCTACACCTTC
TRBV11-3	TRBJ2-7	NA	TRBD1	CASSLAQGAFYEQYF	TGTGCCAGCAGCTTAGCACAGGGGGCGTTCTACGAGCAGTACTTC
TRBV28	TRBJ2-1	NA	NA	CASSDRGTGSFVEQFF	TGTGCCAGCAGCGACCGAGGTACAGGGAGTTTTGTTGAGCAGTTCTTC
TRBV5-6	TRBJ1-2	NA	NA	CASSSDRYYGYTF	TGTGCCAGCAGCTCCGACAGGTACTATGGCTACACCTTC
TRBV28	TRBJ2-7	NA	NA	CASSLWQGSSYEQYF	TGTGCCAGCAGTTTGTGGCAGGGATCCTCCTACGAGCAGTACTTC